Listed here is a single TCR beta chain. Its target is not known. This sample stems from a study of shared clonotypes between healthy human individuals. Study in general: Three plates each covered CD4 naive and memory; CD8 naive two, CD8 memory one.

The assay was carried out at the deep level. Repertoires were generated with immunoSEQ multiplex PCR, while TCRdb's copy carries only in-frame clones and drops some. Of 2 million to 2.5 million clones in the sample, 93% were seen once. CDR1 and CDR2 from the germline V gene are SGHRS and YFSETQ. Deletions cut 0 bases from V and 6 bases from J, with 9 bases between. This CDR3 has 13 amino acids. General observations from the study: Among non-shared clonotypes, generation probabilities were lower than among those shared by all four donors.

The chain employs TRBV5-1 and TRBJ1-2; maybe TRBD1 (5 bases). Specimen: naive CD4+ T cells from PBMCs. Stated subset: CD45RA+ positively selected. The receptor's source is a man aged 18-30 years in good health. Some clones in this sample may be carry-over from other donors' samples. CDR3 loop: CASSLEAGNGYTF. The CDR3 nucleotides read TGCGCCAGCAGCTTGGAGGCAGGGAATGGCTACACCTTC.